This TCR beta chain originates from a study of T cell responses to AZD1222 COVID-19 vaccine. Study-wide results and caveats: Within unmutated variant regions lay the reported targets of nearly half of spike-specific TCRs. Clonal diversity was possibly underestimated, and the donors were mostly white British, with more females. All repertoire sampling was performed exclusively after the peak T cell response.

This table comes from immunoSEQ multiplex PCR, and its TCRdb copy is limited to in-frame clones, with some not included. Among approximately 150,000 clones listed, 85% to 95% were seen once. Germline V CDR1 and CDR2: MGHRA, YSYEKL. This CDR3 contains 13 residues. Between the trimmed V and J ends, which lost 8 bases and 3 bases, there was a span of 12 bases. A note on this clone: Its specificity is unknown.

The clonotype was recovered from an adult who had recovered from COVID-19. Sequencing used peripheral blood, obtained after recovery from COVID-19. The chain couples TRBV4-1 to TRBJ2-3; D remains ambiguous. The CDR3 sequence: CASYEVGTDTQYF. The CDR3 nucleotides read TGCGCCAGCTACGAGGTAGGAACAGATACGCAGTATTTT.